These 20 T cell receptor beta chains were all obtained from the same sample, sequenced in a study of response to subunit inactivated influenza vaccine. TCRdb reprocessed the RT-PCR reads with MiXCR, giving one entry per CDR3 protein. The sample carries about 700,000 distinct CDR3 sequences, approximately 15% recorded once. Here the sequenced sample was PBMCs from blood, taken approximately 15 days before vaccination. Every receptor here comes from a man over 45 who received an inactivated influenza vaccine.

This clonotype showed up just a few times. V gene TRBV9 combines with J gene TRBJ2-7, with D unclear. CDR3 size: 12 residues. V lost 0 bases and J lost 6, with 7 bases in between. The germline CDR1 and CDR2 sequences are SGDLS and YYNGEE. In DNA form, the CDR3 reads TGTGCCAGCAGCGTAGAAGGGTCCGAGCAGTACTTC. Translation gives CASSVEGSEQYF.

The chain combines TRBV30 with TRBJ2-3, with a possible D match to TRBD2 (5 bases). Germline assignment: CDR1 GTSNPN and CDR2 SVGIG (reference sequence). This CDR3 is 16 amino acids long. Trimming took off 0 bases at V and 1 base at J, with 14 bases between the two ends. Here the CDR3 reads CAWSVRWRKGTDTQYF. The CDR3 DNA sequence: TGTGCCTGGAGTGTACGATGGAGGAAGGGCACAGATACGCAGTATTTT.

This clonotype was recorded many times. DNA of the CDR3: TGTGCCAGCAGCTTGGGCAGCCACACAGATACGCAGTATTTT. Protein product: CASSLGSHTDTQYF. This chain connects TRBV7-2 to TRBJ2-3; no firm D call. There are 14 residues in the CDR3. Germline values: CDR1 SGHTA, CDR2 FQGNSA. Trimming shortened V by 3 bases and J by 2 bases, and 9 bases separated the two germline ends.

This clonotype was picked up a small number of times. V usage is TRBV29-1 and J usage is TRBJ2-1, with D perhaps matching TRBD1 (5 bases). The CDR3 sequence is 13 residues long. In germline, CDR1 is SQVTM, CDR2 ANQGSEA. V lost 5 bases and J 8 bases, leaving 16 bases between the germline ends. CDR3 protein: CSVWGGKSDEQFF. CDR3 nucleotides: TGCAGCGTTTGGGGCGGCAAATCCGATGAGCAGTTCTTC.

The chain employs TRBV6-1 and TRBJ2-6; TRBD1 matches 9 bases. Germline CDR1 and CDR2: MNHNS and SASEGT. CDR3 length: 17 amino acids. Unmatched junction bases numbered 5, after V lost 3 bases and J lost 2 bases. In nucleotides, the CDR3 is TGTGCCAGCAGTGACGGGACAGGGAGGGCTGGGGCCAACGTCCTGACTTTC. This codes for CASSDGTGRAGANVLTF.

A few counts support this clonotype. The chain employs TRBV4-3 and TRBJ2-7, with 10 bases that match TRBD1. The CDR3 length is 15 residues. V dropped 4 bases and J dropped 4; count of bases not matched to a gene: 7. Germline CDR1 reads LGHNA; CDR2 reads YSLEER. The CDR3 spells CASSPRQGAGYEQYF. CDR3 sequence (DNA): TGCGCCAGCAGCCCCCGACAGGGGGCCGGTTACGAGCAGTACTTC.

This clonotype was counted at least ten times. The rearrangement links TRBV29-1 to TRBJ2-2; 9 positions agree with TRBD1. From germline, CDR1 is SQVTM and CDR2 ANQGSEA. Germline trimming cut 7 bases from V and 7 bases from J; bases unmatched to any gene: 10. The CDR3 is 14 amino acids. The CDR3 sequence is CSAQRQGDVGELFF. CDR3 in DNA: TGCAGCGCCCAAAGACAGGGGGACGTCGGGGAGCTGTTTTTT.

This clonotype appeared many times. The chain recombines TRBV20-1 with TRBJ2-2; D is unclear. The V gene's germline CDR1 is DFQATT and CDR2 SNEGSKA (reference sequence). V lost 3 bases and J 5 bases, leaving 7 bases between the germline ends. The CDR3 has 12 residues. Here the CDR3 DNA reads TGCAGTGCTAGTTCTGGGACCGGGGAGCTGTTTTTT. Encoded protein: CSASSGTGELFF.

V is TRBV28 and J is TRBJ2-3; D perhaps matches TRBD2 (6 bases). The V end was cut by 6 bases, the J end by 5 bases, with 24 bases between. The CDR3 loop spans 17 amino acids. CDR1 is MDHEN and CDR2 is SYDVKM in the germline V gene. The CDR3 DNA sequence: TGTGCCAGCAGCTGGATTAAGGAGGGAGGAGTCAAAGATACGCAGTATTTT. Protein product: CASSWIKEGGVKDTQYF.

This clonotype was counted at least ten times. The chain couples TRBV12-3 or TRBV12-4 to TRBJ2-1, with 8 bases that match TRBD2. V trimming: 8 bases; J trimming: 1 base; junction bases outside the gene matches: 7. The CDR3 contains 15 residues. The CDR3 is CASVLGLESYNEQFF. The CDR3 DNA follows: TGTGCCAGCGTCCTGGGACTAGAGTCCTACAATGAGCAGTTCTTC.

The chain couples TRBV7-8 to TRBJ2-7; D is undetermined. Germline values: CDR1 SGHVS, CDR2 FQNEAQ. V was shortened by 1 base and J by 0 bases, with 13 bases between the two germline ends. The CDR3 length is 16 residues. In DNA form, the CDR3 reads TGTGCCAGCAGCTTAGGCACCACCAGGAGCTCCTACGAGCAGTACTTC. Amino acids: CASSLGTTRSSYEQYF. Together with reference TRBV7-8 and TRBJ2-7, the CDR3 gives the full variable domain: GAGVSQSPRYKVAKRGQDVALRCDPISGHVSLFWYQQALGQGPEFLTYFQNEAQLDKSGLPSDRFFAERPEGSVSTLKIQRTQQEDSAVYLCASSLGTTRSSYEQYFGPGTRLTVT.

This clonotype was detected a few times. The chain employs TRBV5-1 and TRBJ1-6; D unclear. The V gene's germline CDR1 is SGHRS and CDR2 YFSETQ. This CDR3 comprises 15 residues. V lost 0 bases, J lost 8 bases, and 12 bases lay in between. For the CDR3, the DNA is TGCGCCAGCAGCTTGGGTTTGGTTGATTATTCACCCCTCCACTTT. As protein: CASSLGLVDYSPLHF.

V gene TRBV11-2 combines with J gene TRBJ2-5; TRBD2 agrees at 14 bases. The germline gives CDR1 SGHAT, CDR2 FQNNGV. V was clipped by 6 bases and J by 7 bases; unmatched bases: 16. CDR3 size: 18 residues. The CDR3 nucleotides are TGTGCCAGCAGTTCCGCCGGGACTAGCGGGAGTCGGGTAGTGACCCAGTACTTC. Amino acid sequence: CASSSAGTSGSRVVTQYF.

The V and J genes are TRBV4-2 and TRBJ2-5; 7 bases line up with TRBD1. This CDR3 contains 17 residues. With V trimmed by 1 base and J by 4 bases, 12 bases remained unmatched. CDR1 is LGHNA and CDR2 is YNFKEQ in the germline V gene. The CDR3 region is CASSQGIRQGDGETQYF. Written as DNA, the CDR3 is TGTGCCAGCAGCCAAGGCATCCGACAGGGTGATGGAGAGACCCAGTACTTC.

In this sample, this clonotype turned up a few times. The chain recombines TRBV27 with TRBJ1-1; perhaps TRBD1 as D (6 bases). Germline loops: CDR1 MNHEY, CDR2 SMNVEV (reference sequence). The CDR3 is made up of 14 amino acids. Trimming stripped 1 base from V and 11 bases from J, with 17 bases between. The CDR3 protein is CASSLYTGFARAFF. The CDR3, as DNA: TGTGCCAGCAGTTTATATACAGGGTTCGCCCGGGCTTTCTTT.

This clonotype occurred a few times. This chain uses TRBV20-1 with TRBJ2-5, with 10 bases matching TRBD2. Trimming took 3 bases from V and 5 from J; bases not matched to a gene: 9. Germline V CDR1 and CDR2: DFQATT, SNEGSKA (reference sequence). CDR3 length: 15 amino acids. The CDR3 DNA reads TGCAGTGCTAGCGCTCTAGCGGGAGATTCGGAGACCCAGTACTTC. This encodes CSASALAGDSETQYF.

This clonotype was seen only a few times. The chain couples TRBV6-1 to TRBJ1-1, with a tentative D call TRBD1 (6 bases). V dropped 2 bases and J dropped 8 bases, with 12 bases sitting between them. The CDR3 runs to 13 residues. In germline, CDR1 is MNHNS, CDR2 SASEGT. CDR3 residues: CASSETVDREAFF. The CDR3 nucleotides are TGTGCCAGCAGTGAAACAGTTGACAGGGAAGCTTTCTTT.

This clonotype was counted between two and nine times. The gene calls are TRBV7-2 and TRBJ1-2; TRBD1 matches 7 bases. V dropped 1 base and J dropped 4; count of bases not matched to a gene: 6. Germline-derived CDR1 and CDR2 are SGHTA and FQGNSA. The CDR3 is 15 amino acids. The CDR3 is CASSLETSGGYGYTF. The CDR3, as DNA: TGTGCCAGCAGCTTAGAAACGTCAGGGGGCTATGGCTACACCTTC.

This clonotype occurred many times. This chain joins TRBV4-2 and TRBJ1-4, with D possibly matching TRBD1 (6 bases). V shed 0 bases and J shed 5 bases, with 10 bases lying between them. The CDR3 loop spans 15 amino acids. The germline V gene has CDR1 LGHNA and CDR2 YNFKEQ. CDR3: CASSQDTGINEKLFF. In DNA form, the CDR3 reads TGTGCCAGCAGCCAAGATACAGGGATAAATGAAAAACTGTTTTTT.

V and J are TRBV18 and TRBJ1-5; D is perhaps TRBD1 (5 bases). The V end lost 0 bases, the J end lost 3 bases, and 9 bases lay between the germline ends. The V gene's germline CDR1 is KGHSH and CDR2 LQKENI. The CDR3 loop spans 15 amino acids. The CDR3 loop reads CASSPPGRDNQPQHF. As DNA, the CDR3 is TGTGCCAGCTCACCACCGGGCAGGGACAATCAGCCCCAGCATTTT.